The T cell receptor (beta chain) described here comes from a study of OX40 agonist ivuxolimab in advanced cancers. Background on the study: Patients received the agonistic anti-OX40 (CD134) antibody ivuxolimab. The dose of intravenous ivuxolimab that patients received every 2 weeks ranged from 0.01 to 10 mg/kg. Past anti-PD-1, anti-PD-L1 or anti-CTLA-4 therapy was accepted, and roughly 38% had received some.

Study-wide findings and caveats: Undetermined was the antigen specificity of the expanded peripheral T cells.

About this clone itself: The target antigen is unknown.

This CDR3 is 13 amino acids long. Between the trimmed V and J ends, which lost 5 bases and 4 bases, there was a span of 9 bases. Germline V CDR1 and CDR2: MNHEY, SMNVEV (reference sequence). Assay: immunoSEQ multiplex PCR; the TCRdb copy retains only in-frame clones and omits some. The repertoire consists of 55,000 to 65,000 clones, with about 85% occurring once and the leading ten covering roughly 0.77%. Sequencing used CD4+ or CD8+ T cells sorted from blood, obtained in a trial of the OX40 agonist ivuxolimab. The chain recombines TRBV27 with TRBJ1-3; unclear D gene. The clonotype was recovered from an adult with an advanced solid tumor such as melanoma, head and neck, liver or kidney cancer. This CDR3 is CASSRTGGNTIYF. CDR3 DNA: TGTGCCAGCAGTCGGACGGGCGGAAACACCATATATTTT.